The 17 T cell receptor beta chains reported below all come from one sample, sequenced in a study of blood T cell repertoires in COVID-19. Data came from immunoSEQ multiplex PCR; TCRdb stores just in-frame clones and leaves some out. The sample holds a few hundred thousand clones, more than 65% seen once. What was sequenced was peripheral blood. These receptors all stem from an elderly woman with acute or convalescent COVID-19.

The genes are TRBV20-1 and TRBJ2-5; 9 positions match TRBD2. CDR1 and CDR2 from the germline V gene are DFQATT and SNEGSKA (reference sequence). After removal of 3 bases from V and 5 bases from J, the junction contained 7 bases not matched to a gene. The CDR3 contains 14 residues. The CDR3, as DNA: TGCAGTGCTAGTGACGCGGGGGGGCTCGAGACCCAGTACTTC. Encoded protein: CSASDAGGLETQYF.

CDR3: CASKSPQGYEQYF. The DNA for the CDR3 is TGTGCCAGCAAGAGTCCTCAGGGGTACGAGCAGTACTTC. The chain joins TRBV27 to TRBJ2-7; D might be TRBD1 (6 bases). CDR3 size: 13 residues. Trimming removed 7 bases at V and 4 bases at J, with 14 bases between. Germline-derived CDR1 and CDR2 are MNHEY and SMNVEV (reference sequence).

The V gene is TRBV3-1 (or the pseudogene TRBV3-2), the J gene TRBJ1-2; 7 bases fit TRBD1. V shed 1 base, J shed 7 bases, and the junction held 6 bases outside the gene matches. CDR3 length: 14 residues. Germline CDR1 LGHDT, CDR2 YNNKEL (reference sequence). In nucleotides, the CDR3 is TGTGCCAGCAGCCAAGTCCACAGGGGAGCTGGCTACACCTTC. Amino acid sequence: CASSQVHRGAGYTF.

The chain links TRBV7-3 to TRBJ2-2, with a tentative D call TRBD1 (6 bases). With 5 bases removed from V and 5 bases from J, the gap between germline ends came to 12 bases. The CDR3 has 14 amino acids. Germline V gene data show CDR1 as SGHTA and CDR2 as FQGTGA. The CDR3 spells CASSATQGTGELFF. Here the CDR3 DNA reads TGTGCCAGCAGCGCCACTCAGGGGACCGGGGAGCTGTTTTTT.

The CDR3 DNA follows: TGTGCCAGCAGCTTAGGGGTCCTAGCACAAGAGACCCAGTACTTC. It encodes CASSLGVLAQETQYF. This chain connects TRBV7-8 to TRBJ2-5; maybe TRBD2 (5 bases). Trimming cost V 1 base and J 2 bases, with 11 bases left between them. Looked up from germline, CDR1 is SGHVS and CDR2 is FQNEAQ. This CDR3 spans 15 amino acids.

The rearrangement uses TRBV7-2 and TRBJ2-2, with D possibly being TRBD2 (6 bases). This CDR3 has 15 residues. V was clipped by 1 base and J by 6 bases, with 12 bases between them. Germline-derived CDR1 and CDR2 are SGHTA and FQGNSA. DNA for the CDR3: TGTGCCAGCAGCTTAGGGAGGGCGTGGGCCGGGGAGCTGTTTTTT. It yields the protein CASSLGRAWAGELFF.

The gene calls are TRBV19 and TRBJ1-4; D might be TRBD1 (5 bases). Germline V gives CDR1 LNHDA, CDR2 SQIVND (reference sequence). Trimming left V 7 bases short and J 6 bases short, with 15 bases between. This CDR3 is built from 14 residues. The CDR3 sequence is CASTHQAGDEKLFF. DNA for the CDR3: TGTGCCAGTACCCATCAGGCGGGGGATGAAAAACTGTTTTTT.

This chain joins TRBV4-1 and TRBJ2-5; D remains ambiguous. Germline CDR1 and CDR2: MGHRA and YSYEKL. CDR3 size: 17 residues. The ends were cut back, 0 bases at V and 5 bases at J, with 19 bases in the middle. Here the CDR3 DNA reads TGCGCCAGCAGCCAAGATATTAGAACTGAAACTGCGGAGACCCAGTACTTC. Its protein is CASSQDIRTETAETQYF.

This chain connects TRBV7-2 to TRBJ1-2, with TRBD1 matching 7 bases. Losses at the gene ends were 2 bases for V and 5 bases for J; bases not matched to a gene: 5. Germline CDR1 is SGHTA and CDR2 is FQGNSA. The CDR3 sequence is 14 residues long. CDR3 residues: CASSLNRGGYGYTF. The DNA of the CDR3 is TGTGCCAGCAGCTTAAACAGGGGAGGATATGGCTACACCTTC.

About this clone: This may arise from a read error, as a much more abundant clone is one base away. This specimen includes other DNA sequences encoding the same CDR3. V usage is TRBV7-2 and J usage is TRBJ2-5; TRBD1 matches 8 bases. Germline V gene data show CDR1 as SGHTA and CDR2 as FQGNSA. The CDR3 length is 15 residues. V lost 1 base and J lost 1; bases outside the gene matches: 2. The CDR3 coding sequence is TGTGCCAGCAGCTTAGGGGGGACAGGCCAAGAGACCCAGTACTTC. Translated: CASSLGGTGQETQYF.

The V and J genes are TRBV7-9 and TRBJ2-2; tentatively, D is TRBD2 (5 bases). CDR1 SEHNR and CDR2 FQNEAQ come from the germline V gene (reference sequence). V dropped 4 bases and J dropped 7 bases, with 16 bases sitting between them. The CDR3 extends over 15 amino acids. The CDR3 is CASSSRGPLGGELFF. For the CDR3, the DNA is TGTGCCAGCAGCTCCCGGGGTCCCCTGGGCGGGGAGCTGTTTTTT.

For this clone: A read error may account for a junction end that differs from germline. This chain connects TRBV7-2 to TRBJ2-3, with 9 positions matching TRBD2. CDR3 length: 15 amino acids. Per germline, CDR1 SGHTA and CDR2 FQGNSA. CDR3 DNA sequence: TGTGCCAGCAGGTTAGCGGGGGCTCACACAGATACGCAGTATTTT. It is translated as CASRLAGAHTDTQYF.

The chain joins TRBV6-2 or TRBV6-3 to TRBJ1-6, with 7 nucleotides matching TRBD1. The germline CDR1 and CDR2 sequences are MNHEY and SVGEGT. The CDR3 is made up of 14 amino acids. Trimming cost V 2 bases and J 9 bases; bases outside gene matches: 4. The chain's CDR3 is CASSYVGGSSPLHF. CDR3 coding DNA: TGTGCCAGCAGTTACGTAGGGGGCAGTTCACCCCTCCACTTT.

The chain recombines TRBV11-2 with TRBJ1-6; the match to TRBD1 covers 7 bases. Germline loops: CDR1 SGHAT, CDR2 FQNNGV. This CDR3 contains 14 residues. The trim removed 5 bases at V and 10 bases at J, leaving 8 bases unmatched. Written as DNA, the CDR3 is TGTGCCAGCAGCATCAGACAGGGTCTGTCACCCCTCCACTTT. Amino acids: CASSIRQGLSPLHF.

The chain couples TRBV5-1 to TRBJ2-3; TRBD2 aligns across 10 bases. The length of the CDR3 is 16 residues. Germline CDR1 reads SGHRS; CDR2 reads YFSETQ. J gave up 6 bases and V 0 bases, and 7 bases lay outside the gene matches. CDR3 loop: CASSLGLAGLGDTQYF. Here the CDR3 DNA reads TGCGCCAGCAGCTTGGGACTAGCGGGCCTTGGGGATACGCAGTATTTT.

The chain carries TRBV3-1 (or the pseudogene TRBV3-2) and TRBJ2-3; D is perhaps TRBD2 (5 bases). This CDR3 contains 14 residues. CDR1 is LGHDT, CDR2 YNNKEL, per germline (reference sequence). V lost 3 bases and J lost 6, with 13 bases in between. As DNA, the CDR3 is TGTGCCAGCAGCCAGGCCGGGGTCAAGGATACGCAGTATTTT. It yields the protein CASSQAGVKDTQYF.

This clone was picked up one time. The V and J genes are TRBV4-1 and TRBJ1-1; D is unclear. Germline V gene data show CDR1 as MGHRA and CDR2 as YSYEKL. V was trimmed by 1 base and J by 1 base, leaving 10 bases between them. CDR3 length: 15 residues. The CDR3 DNA reads as TGCGCCAGCAGCCAAGTACCCGGTTGGAACACTGAAGCTTTCTTT. Amino acids: CASSQVPGWNTEAFF.